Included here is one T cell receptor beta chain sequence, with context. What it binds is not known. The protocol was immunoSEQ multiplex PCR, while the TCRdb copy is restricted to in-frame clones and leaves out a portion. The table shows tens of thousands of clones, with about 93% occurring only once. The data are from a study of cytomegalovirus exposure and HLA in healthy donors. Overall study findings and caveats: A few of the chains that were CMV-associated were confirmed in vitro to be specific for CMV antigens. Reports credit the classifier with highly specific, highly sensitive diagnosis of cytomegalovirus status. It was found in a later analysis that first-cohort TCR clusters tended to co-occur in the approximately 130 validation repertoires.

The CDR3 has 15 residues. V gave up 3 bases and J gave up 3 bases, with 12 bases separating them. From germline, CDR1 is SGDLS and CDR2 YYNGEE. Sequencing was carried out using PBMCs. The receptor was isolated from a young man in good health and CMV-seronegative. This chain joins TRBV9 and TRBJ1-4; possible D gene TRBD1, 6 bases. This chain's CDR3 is CASSANQGSNEKLFF. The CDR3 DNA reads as TGTGCCAGCAGCGCGAACCAGGGGTCTAATGAAAAACTGTTTTTT.